These 29 T cell receptor beta chains came from one sample sequenced in a study of blood T cell repertoires in COVID-19. Repertoires were generated with immunoSEQ multiplex PCR, while TCRdb's copy carries only in-frame clones and drops some. Of 200,000 to 250,000 clones detected, 80% appear once; the ten largest clones hold about 7%. Sample: PBMCs or T cells enriched from blood (not recorded which). The receptors here all came from a woman between 40 and 50 years old with acute COVID-19.

The sample holds a few counts of this clone. The chain employs TRBV2 and TRBJ2-1, with 7 bases aligning to TRBD2. The V and J ends lost 6 bases and 8 bases, in that order; junction bases with no gene match: 13. Germline V CDR1 and CDR2: SNHLY, FYNNEI. The CDR3 covers 15 residues. DNA for the CDR3: TGTGCCAGCAGGCAACGGGACTACGGACGCCATGAGCAGTTCTTC. This translates into CASRQRDYGRHEQFF.

The gene calls are TRBV27 and TRBJ1-1; TRBD1 matches 7 bases. Germline lookup yields CDR1 MNHEY and CDR2 SMNVEV (reference sequence). V trimming: 5 bases; J trimming: 1 base; junction bases outside the gene matches: 7. The CDR3 length is 15 residues. CDR3 protein: CASSPSGGSNTEAFF. DNA of the CDR3: TGTGCCAGCAGTCCGTCAGGGGGATCGAACACTGAAGCTTTCTTT.

This sequence joins TRBV30 and TRBJ1-3; 9 bases agree with TRBD1. In germline, CDR1 is GTSNPN, CDR2 SVGIG (reference sequence). V lost 7 bases and J lost 7; bases outside the gene matches: 2. This CDR3 contains 11 residues. CDR3 in amino acids: CALDRGNTIYF. CDR3 bases: TGTGCCTTGGACAGGGGCAACACCATATATTTT.

This chain uses TRBV5-1 with TRBJ2-7, with 8 bases fitting TRBD1. Germline-derived CDR1 and CDR2 are SGHRS and YFSETQ. V shed 3 bases and J 6 bases; nucleotides not matched to a gene: 8. The CDR3 is 14 amino acids. The CDR3 bases are TGCGCCAGCAGCTCCCACAGGACAGGGCCCGAGCAGTACTTC. Amino acid sequence: CASSSHRTGPEQYF.

DNA for the CDR3: TGTGCCAGCAGCCACCCGGGACAGGGCGCCTACGAGCAGTACTTC. Encoded protein: CASSHPGQGAYEQYF. This chain uses TRBV7-8 with TRBJ2-7, with 9 bases matching TRBD1. The J segment lost 2 bases and the V segment lost 5 bases, leaving 7 bases of the junction unmatched. Per the germline V gene, CDR1 is SGHVS and CDR2 is FQNEAQ. The CDR3 has 15 amino acids.

This clone has at least ten counts. The chain employs TRBV24-1 and TRBJ1-3, with 10 nucleotides matching TRBD1. The V segment lost 10 bases and the J segment 4 bases; nucleotides outside the gene matches: 6. The germline V gene encodes CDR1 KGHDR and CDR2 SFDVKD. This CDR3 region has 14 residues. CDR3 region: CATSDRGQGNTIYF. The CDR3 coding sequence is TGTGCCACTTCCGACAGGGGGCAAGGAAACACCATATATTTT.

The chain combines TRBV15 with TRBJ2-1, with 9 bases matching TRBD1. Germline values: CDR1 LNHNV, CDR2 YYDKDF (reference sequence). The CDR3 runs 18 residues. V gave up 1 base and J gave up 10 bases; unmatched junction bases: 17. CDR3 protein: CATSRGSTGGQGMLEQFF. The CDR3 coding sequence is TGTGCCACCAGCAGAGGGTCAACCGGGGGACAGGGCATGTTGGAGCAGTTCTTC.

The rearrangement joins TRBV19 to TRBJ2-5; D may be TRBD1 (5 bases). The CDR3 covers 15 residues. CDR1 LNHDA and CDR2 SQIVND come from the germline V gene (reference sequence). V was trimmed by 5 bases and J by 2 bases, leaving 15 bases between them. CDR3 sequence reads: CASSPVTAIQETQYF. In DNA, the CDR3 is TGTGCCAGTAGTCCAGTGACAGCCATACAAGAGACCCAGTACTTC.

The chain employs TRBV6-1 and TRBJ1-1, with 11 bases aligning to TRBD1. V dropped 1 base and J dropped 3; count of bases not matched to a gene: 10. The CDR3 runs to 18 residues. Germline V gene sequence: CDR1 MNHNS, CDR2 SASEGT. The DNA for the CDR3 is TGTGCCAGCAGTGAAGGACGAGGACAGGGGGCTAAGGACACTGAAGCTTTCTTT. This codes for CASSEGRGQGAKDTEAFF.

The chain combines TRBV19 with TRBJ2-5; TRBD1 is a possible D gene (6 bases). Germline CDR1 is LNHDA and CDR2 is SQIVND (reference sequence). The length of the CDR3 is 16 residues. The V and J ends lost 10 bases and 1 base respectively, with 22 bases between them. The CDR3 DNA reads TGTGCCACGACCCCCACGACAGGAGAAGTCCAAGAGACCCAGTACTTC. Translation: CATTPTTGEVQETQYF.

The chain carries TRBV27 and TRBJ2-1; 10 nucleotides align to TRBD2. V shed 6 bases, J shed 6 bases, and the junction held 5 bases outside the gene matches. Per the germline V gene, CDR1 is MNHEY and CDR2 is SMNVEV (reference sequence). CDR3 length: 14 amino acids. For the CDR3, the DNA is TGTGCCAGCAGGCTAGCGGGGGCCTTCAATGAGCAGTTCTTC. Its protein is CASRLAGAFNEQFF.

V and J are TRBV7-9 and TRBJ2-5; TRBD1 is a possible D gene (5 bases). The CDR3 is 17 residues long. V was pared by 1 base and J by 1 base, with 16 bases between. Germline assignment: CDR1 SEHNR and CDR2 FQNEAQ (reference sequence). The CDR3: CASSLVFETERQETQYF. The DNA for the CDR3 is TGTGCCAGCAGCTTAGTTTTTGAGACAGAACGCCAAGAGACCCAGTACTTC.

The chain joins TRBV28 to TRBJ1-2, with no clear D. V lost 4 bases, J lost 4 bases, and 10 bases lay in between. The germline V gene encodes CDR1 MDHEN and CDR2 SYDVKM. The CDR3 has 13 amino acids. The DNA of the CDR3 is TGTGCCAGCAGTTCGGGTGTGGGCTATGGCTACACCTTC. Its translation is CASSSGVGYGYTF.

V is TRBV6-5 and J is TRBJ1-1; no clear D gene. The CDR3 is 14 amino acids. V lost 5 bases and J lost 5, with 15 bases in between. CDR1 MNHEY and CDR2 SVGAGI come from the germline V gene. The CDR3 loop is CASSPSWSQTEAFF. In nucleotides, the CDR3 is TGTGCCAGCAGTCCTAGTTGGTCCCAGACTGAAGCTTTCTTT.

The V and J genes are TRBV3-1 (or the pseudogene TRBV3-2) and TRBJ1-1; D unresolved. Trimming removed 4 bases at V and 2 bases at J, with 14 bases between. CDR3 size: 15 residues. Germline-derived CDR1 and CDR2 are LGHDT and YNNKEL (reference sequence). The CDR3 nucleotides are TGTGCCAGCAGCCGCCGAGGGATAATTAACACTGAAGCTTTCTTT. The encoded protein is CASSRRGIINTEAFF.

The V and J genes are TRBV7-9 and TRBJ1-1, with a possible D match to TRBD1 (5 bases). The CDR3 length is 15 residues. Per the germline V gene, CDR1 is SEHNR and CDR2 is FQNEAQ (reference sequence). V lost 3 bases, J lost 6 bases, and 17 bases lay in between. Here the CDR3 reads CASSFSEQAAPEAFF. DNA of the CDR3: TGTGCCAGCAGCTTCTCGGAACAGGCTGCCCCTGAAGCTTTCTTT.

V and J are TRBV4-1 and TRBJ1-5; D is possibly TRBD1 (5 bases). The CDR3 contains 14 residues. Germline loops: CDR1 MGHRA, CDR2 YSYEKL. V lost 0 bases to trimming and J lost 6 bases, with 9 bases between them. The DNA for the CDR3 is TGCGCCAGCAGCCAAGAAGAAGGGGTTCAGCCCCAGCATTTT. Its protein is CASSQEEGVQPQHF.

This clone showed up just once. The chain is built from TRBV5-4 and TRBJ1-2; no definite D call. V was shortened by 5 bases and J by 2 bases, with 13 bases between the two germline ends. The CDR3 consists of 14 residues. The V gene's germline CDR1 is SGHNT and CDR2 YYREEE (reference sequence). Here the CDR3 DNA reads TGTGCCAGCAGTTTAGCGGTACAGAACTATGGCTACACCTTC. It is translated as CASSLAVQNYGYTF.

The rearrangement uses TRBV7-6 and TRBJ2-7, with D tentatively TRBD1 (5 bases). Trimming took 4 bases from V and 2 from J, leaving 12 bases between them. Germline CDR1 and CDR2: SGHVS and FNYEAQ. The CDR3 extends over 14 amino acids. The CDR3 DNA sequence: TGTGCCAGCAGCTCACTGGCAGGGCCCTACGAGCAGTACTTC. Its protein product is CASSSLAGPYEQYF.

This clone was seen a few times. The genes are TRBV11-3 and TRBJ1-2; D is unclear. The CDR3 is made up of 16 amino acids. CDR1 and CDR2 (germline): SGHNT, YENEEA. Trimming removed 5 bases at V and 0 bases at J, with 16 bases between. DNA for the CDR3: TGTGCCAGCAGCGATCGGGAGATCCCGGCTAACTATGGCTACACCTTC. Its protein is CASSDREIPANYGYTF.

The gene calls are TRBV3-1 (or the pseudogene TRBV3-2) and TRBJ1-3; a weak D match, TRBD1 (6 bases). The CDR3 loop spans 14 amino acids. Germline CDR1 reads LGHDT; CDR2 reads YNNKEL (reference sequence). With 8 bases removed from V and 2 bases from J, the gap between germline ends came to 13 bases. The CDR3 protein is CASSNTGTGNTIYF. The CDR3 nucleotides read TGTGCCAGCTCCAACACAGGGACTGGAAACACCATATATTTT.

In this sample, this clone turned up a few times. The CDR3 DNA reads TGCAGTGCTAGTCCCGGGACAAGCTCTGGAAACACCATATATTTT. Protein sequence: CSASPGTSSGNTIYF. The chain carries TRBV20-1 and TRBJ1-3; tentative D call: TRBD1 (6 bases). Looked up from germline, CDR1 is DFQATT and CDR2 is SNEGSKA (reference sequence). The CDR3 extends over 15 amino acids. V lost 3 bases and J 0 bases, leaving 12 bases between the germline ends.

The chain uses TRBV2 and TRBJ2-1, with TRBD1 matching 8 bases. The J segment lost 15 bases and the V segment lost 2 bases, leaving 12 bases of the junction unmatched. This CDR3 has 14 amino acids. In germline, CDR1 is SNHLY, CDR2 FYNNEI. CDR3 in DNA: TGTGCCAGCAGTGAACCCCAGGGGGCTAGGTCTTGGTTCTTC. Protein product: CASSEPQGARSWFF.

CDR3 sequence reads: CSASVLAGGPGYNEQFF. The CDR3 DNA sequence: TGCAGTGCTAGTGTACTAGCGGGAGGGCCGGGGTACAATGAGCAGTTCTTC. The chain is built from TRBV20-1 and TRBJ2-1; 13 bases fit TRBD2. Germline V gene sequence: CDR1 DFQATT, CDR2 SNEGSKA (reference sequence). The CDR3 has 17 residues. Unmatched junction bases numbered 9, after V lost 3 bases and J lost 4 bases.

The chain couples TRBV9 to TRBJ2-1, with 10 bases that match TRBD2. The CDR3 extends over 15 amino acids. Trimming removed 0 bases from V and 8 bases from J; junction bases left unmatched: 5. CDR1 and CDR2 from the germline V gene are SGDLS and YYNGEE. CDR3 amino acids: CASSVGSSGSHEQFF. Written as DNA, the CDR3 is TGTGCCAGCAGCGTAGGATCTAGCGGGAGCCATGAGCAGTTCTTC.

V usage is TRBV2 and J usage is TRBJ1-2; the D is unclear. Germline CDR1 reads SNHLY; CDR2 reads FYNNEI. The CDR3 runs to 12 residues. Trimming stripped 7 bases from V and 8 bases from J, with 14 bases between. DNA for the CDR3: TGTGCCAGCACCCGCGGGGTTTTGGGCTACACCTTC. Protein sequence: CASTRGVLGYTF.

This chain connects TRBV11-2 to TRBJ2-7, with 9 nucleotides matching TRBD1. The length of the CDR3 is 14 residues. CDR1 and CDR2 (germline): SGHAT, FQNNGV. The ends lost 8 bases at V and 9 bases at J; junction bases unmatched: 14. The CDR3 DNA is TGTGCCAGCCTACAGACAGGGGGTCCCCCGGGGCAGTACTTC. The encoded protein is CASLQTGGPPGQYF.

The chain has TRBV11-2 and TRBJ1-1; 9 bases map to TRBD1. This CDR3 region has 14 residues. Germline V CDR1 and CDR2: SGHAT, FQNNGV. V lost 4 bases and J lost 3; bases outside the gene matches: 3. The CDR3 region is CASSYRGPDTEAFF. The DNA of the CDR3 is TGTGCCAGCAGCTACAGGGGGCCGGACACTGAAGCTTTCTTT. Using reference TRBV11-2 and TRBJ1-1 for the parts outside the CDR3, the full variable domain is EAGVAQSPRYKIIEKRQSVAFWCNPISGHATLYWYQQILGQGPKLLIQFQNNGVVDDSQLPKDRFSAERLKGVDSTLKIQPAKLEDSAVYLCASSYRGPDTEAFFGQGTRLTVV.

The chain combines TRBV5-1 with TRBJ2-7, with TRBD1 identical over 12 bases. J gave up 7 bases and V 4 bases, and 9 bases lay outside the gene matches. The CDR3 totals 15 residues. Germline CDR1 and CDR2: SGHRS and YFSETQ. The CDR3 coding sequence is TGCGCCAGCAGCGCGGGAGGGACAGGGGGCTGGGAGCAGTACTTC. As protein: CASSAGGTGGWEQYF.